Detailed here is one T cell receptor (beta chain). Its antigen remains unidentified. The primer mix had 60 Vbeta and 13 Jbeta primers. As handled by the study authors: There were about 80 million unique TCR beta chains by a later count, and some 11 million of them were shared. Libraries were prepared by immunoSEQ multiplex PCR; TCRdb keeps only in-frame clonotypes and omits some of them. V and J calls and clone size come straight from that table; D and trimming were deduced from the DNA. The sample has about 110,000 clones, under 85% seen once. The data originate from a study of cytomegalovirus exposure and HLA in healthy donors. Study-wide findings and caveats: In a later analysis, a missense DCLRE1C variant was linked to TCR beta V- and J-gene trimming. Using the classifier, cytomegalovirus status was reportedly diagnosed with high specificity and sensitivity. Differences between HLA loci emerged in a later analysis of TCR association rates, with DRB1 most and HLA-C fewest.

Sequenced: PBMCs. The source of this sequence is a human donor in good health.

CDR3 nucleotides: TGTGCCATCAGGGGGGACAGATCTACTGAAGCTTTCTTT. Amino acid sequence: CAIRGDRSTEAFF. The chain carries TRBV10-3 and TRBJ1-1; 7 nucleotides line up with TRBD1. V lost 6 bases, J lost 5 bases, and 6 bases stayed unmatched. Germline CDR1 reads ENHRY; CDR2 reads SYGVKD. The CDR3 runs to 13 residues.